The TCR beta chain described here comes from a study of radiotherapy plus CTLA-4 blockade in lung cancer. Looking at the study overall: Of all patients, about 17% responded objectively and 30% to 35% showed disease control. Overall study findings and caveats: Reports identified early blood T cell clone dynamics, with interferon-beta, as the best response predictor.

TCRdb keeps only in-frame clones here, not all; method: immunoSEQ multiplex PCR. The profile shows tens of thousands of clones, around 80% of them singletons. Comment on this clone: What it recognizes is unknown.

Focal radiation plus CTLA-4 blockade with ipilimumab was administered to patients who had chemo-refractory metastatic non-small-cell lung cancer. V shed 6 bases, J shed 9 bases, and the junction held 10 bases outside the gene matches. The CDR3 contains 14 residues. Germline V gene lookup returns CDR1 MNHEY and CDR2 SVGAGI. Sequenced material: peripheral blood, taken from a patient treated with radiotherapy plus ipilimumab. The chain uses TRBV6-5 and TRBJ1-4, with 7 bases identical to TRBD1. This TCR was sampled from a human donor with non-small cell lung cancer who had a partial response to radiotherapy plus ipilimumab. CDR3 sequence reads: CASRRDSVGQKLFF. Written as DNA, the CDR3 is TGTGCCAGCAGGCGGGACAGTGTAGGTCAAAAACTGTTTTTT.